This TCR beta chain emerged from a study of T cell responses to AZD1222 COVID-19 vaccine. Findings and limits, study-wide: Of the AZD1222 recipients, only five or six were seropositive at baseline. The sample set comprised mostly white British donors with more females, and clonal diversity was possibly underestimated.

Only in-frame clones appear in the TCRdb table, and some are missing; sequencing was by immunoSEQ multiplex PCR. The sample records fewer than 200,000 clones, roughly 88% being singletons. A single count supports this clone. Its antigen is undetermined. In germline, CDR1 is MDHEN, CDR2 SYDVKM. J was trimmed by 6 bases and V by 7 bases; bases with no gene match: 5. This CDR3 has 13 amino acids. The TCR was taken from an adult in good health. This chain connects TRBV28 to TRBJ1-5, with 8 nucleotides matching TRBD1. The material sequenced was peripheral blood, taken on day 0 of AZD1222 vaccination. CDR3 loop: CASNTGGSQPQHF. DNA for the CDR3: TGTGCCAGCAATACAGGGGGGAGTCAGCCCCAGCATTTT. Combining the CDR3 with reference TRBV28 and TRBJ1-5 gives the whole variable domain DVKVTQSSRYLVKRTGEKVFLECVQDMDHENMFWYRQDPGLGLRLIYFSYDVKMKEKGDIPEGYSVSREKKERFSLILESASTNQTSMYLCASNTGGSQPQHFGDGTRLSIL.